Below are 2 T cell receptor beta chains sequenced from a single sample in a study of human T cells and chemical hapten exposure. Time point reported: patch test 2, 6 weeks after DPC sensitization. Stated treatment: therapeutic diphenylcyclopropenone sensitization with weekly scalp DPC. TCRdb used MiXCR to reprocess the RACE reads, holding one entry per CDR3 protein. The sample carries about 110,000 distinct CDR3 sequences, 9.2% recorded once. Sequenced material: whole blood, taken in connection with sensitization to the hapten diphenylcyclopropenone (DPC). These receptor sequences come from a woman between 40 and 50 years old with alopecia areata. Some clones in this sample may be carry-over from other donors' samples.

Only a few counts were recorded for this clonotype. This chain links TRBV6-6 with TRBJ2-5; 8 positions match TRBD1. This CDR3 contains 15 residues. The junction had 6 bases not matched to a gene; V was cut back by 5 bases and J by 1 base. The germline CDR1 and CDR2 sequences are MNHNY and SVGAGI (reference sequence). The CDR3 is CASSGRDRSQETQYF. For the CDR3, the DNA is TGTGCCAGCAGTGGCCGGGACAGGTCCCAAGAGACCCAGTACTTC.

This rearrangement joins TRBV11-2 to TRBJ2-3; D call uncertain. The germline CDR1 and CDR2 sequences are SGHAT and FQNNGV. The CDR3 has 14 amino acids. The ends were cut back, 1 base at V and 2 bases at J, with 7 bases in the middle. CDR3 bases: TGTGCCAGCAGCTTAGGGGCGAACACAGATACGCAGTATTTT. This gives the protein CASSLGANTDTQYF.